The 32 T cell receptor beta chains presented below share a single source sample, sequenced in a study of T-cell memory formation after mild COVID-19. TCRdb reanalysed the 5' RACE reads using MiXCR and keeps one entry per CDR3 protein. The table has just under 550,000 distinct CDR3 sequences, roughly 20% seen once. Material: PBMCs or a T cell subset sorted from them (not recorded which). These receptors were obtained from an adult woman who had mild COVID-19 (a few samples of this study predate the infection). Cell type and time point are not known.

This chain's CDR3 is CSVEDEGPLDEQFF. In DNA, the CDR3 is TGCAGCGTTGAAGATGAGGGGCCCCTCGATGAGCAGTTCTTC. The chain links TRBV29-1 to TRBJ2-1, with D tentatively TRBD1 or TRBD2 (5 bases each). V dropped 0 bases and J dropped 8 bases, with 14 bases sitting between them. This CDR3 contains 14 residues. From germline, CDR1 is SQVTM and CDR2 ANQGSEA.

Only a few counts were recorded for this clonotype. This chain connects TRBV5-5 to TRBJ1-2, with D possibly TRBD1 on 5 matching bases. The V end lost 4 bases, the J end lost 4 bases, and 14 bases lay between the germline ends. The CDR3 extends over 14 amino acids. Germline lookup yields CDR1 SGHKS and CDR2 YYEKEE (reference sequence). The CDR3, as DNA: TGTGCCAGCAGCGTAGACAGAATTTCCTATGGCTACACCTTC. Translating gives CASSVDRISYGYTF.

The chain combines TRBV5-1 with TRBJ1-2; possibly TRBD1 for D (5 bases). The CDR3 spans 13 residues. Germline V gives CDR1 SGHRS, CDR2 YFSETQ. Trimming stripped 7 bases from V and 0 bases from J, with 10 bases between. CDR3 DNA: TGCGCCAGCGGGGCGGATCCTAACTATGGCTACACCTTC. Its translation is CASGADPNYGYTF.

This clonotype was detected ten times or more. The rearrangement joins TRBV18 to TRBJ1-2; no clear D. CDR1 and CDR2 from the germline V gene are KGHSH and LQKENI. V lost 0 bases to trimming and J lost 3 bases, with 5 bases between them. This CDR3 contains 13 residues. In DNA form, the CDR3 reads TGTGCCAGCTCACCACCCGGGGACTATGGCTACACCTTC. This encodes CASSPPGDYGYTF.

The V gene is TRBV19, the J gene TRBJ2-1, with 10 bases aligning to TRBD2. This CDR3 is built from 18 residues. With V trimmed by 5 bases and J by 1 base, 11 bases remained unmatched. Germline CDR1 reads LNHDA; CDR2 reads SQIVND (reference sequence). DNA for the CDR3: TGTGCCAGTAGTCCGGCACCAGCGGGGGGGCATTCCTACAATGAGCAGTTCTTC. Translating gives CASSPAPAGGHSYNEQFF.

This clonotype was counted between two and nine times. The genes are TRBV24-1 and TRBJ2-7; 7 bases line up with TRBD2. With 4 bases clipped from V and 4 bases from J, the junction kept 6 bases outside the gene matches. The CDR3 totals 14 residues. Per the germline V gene, CDR1 is KGHDR and CDR2 is SFDVKD. The chain's CDR3 is CATSDSWRGYEQYF. DNA for the CDR3: TGTGCCACCAGTGACTCCTGGCGGGGGTACGAGCAGTACTTC.

This clonotype occurred a few times. The V and J genes are TRBV4-1 and TRBJ1-1; D not resolved. The CDR3 is 15 residues long. CDR1 and CDR2 (germline): MGHRA, YSYEKL. Trimming took off 2 bases at V and 1 base at J, with 11 bases between the two ends. Written as DNA, the CDR3 is TGCGCCAGCAGCCAACCCCGACGGGGGAACACTGAAGCTTTCTTT. Residues: CASSQPRRGNTEAFF.

This clonotype came up a few times. The chain combines TRBV12-3 or TRBV12-4 with TRBJ1-1; D gene ambiguous. Trimming took off 6 bases at V and 11 bases at J, with 13 bases between the two ends. This CDR3 has 11 amino acids. CDR3 sequence (DNA): TGTGCCAGCAGCACCTATGGGGAGGCTTTCTTT. Its translation is CASSTYGEAFF.

This sequence joins TRBV19 and TRBJ1-5; 8 bases are shared with TRBD1. CDR3 length equals 17 residues. Germline V gene data show CDR1 as LNHDA and CDR2 as SQIVND (reference sequence). Trimming at V came to 9 bases and at J to 1 base, leaving 14 bases not matched to a gene. The CDR3 DNA reads as TGTGCCAGCATGGGAGGCAGGGGGCAAGGGAGCAATCAGCCCCAGCATTTT. Its protein product is CASMGGRGQGSNQPQHF.

V is TRBV27 and J is TRBJ2-5, with 9 bases matching TRBD1. CDR3 length equals 15 residues. Germline V gene lookup returns CDR1 MNHEY and CDR2 SMNVEV (reference sequence). After removal of 3 bases from V and 5 bases from J, the junction contained 7 bases not matched to a gene. DNA for the CDR3: TGTGCCAGCAGTTTCCTACAGGGGGCTGAGGAGACCCAGTACTTC. Its translation: CASSFLQGAEETQYF.

This clonotype was detected a few times. Here the CDR3 DNA reads TGTGCCAGCAGTGAAAATCCAGGGGGAGGCGGCAATGAGCAGTTCTTC. Amino acid sequence: CASSENPGGGGNEQFF. The chain combines TRBV2 with TRBJ2-1; D is possibly TRBD1 (7 bases). CDR3 size: 16 residues. Trimming took off 2 bases at V and 6 bases at J, with 17 bases between the two ends. Germline V gene lookup returns CDR1 SNHLY and CDR2 FYNNEI. Filled out from reference TRBV2 and TRBJ2-1, the complete variable domain reads EPEVTQTPSHQVTQMGQEVILRCVPISNHLYFYWYRQILGQKVEFLVSFYNNEISEKSEIFDDQFSVERPDGSNFTLKIRSTKLEDSAMYFCASSENPGGGGNEQFFGPGTRLTVL.

This clonotype has only one observation. J is TRBJ2-7 and V is TRBV20-1; a weak D match, TRBD1 (6 bases). The CDR3 contains 15 residues. Germline V gives CDR1 DFQATT, CDR2 SNEGSKA (reference sequence). V was pared by 3 bases and J by 1 base, with 16 bases between. CDR3 protein: CSARRTDRSSYEQYF. The CDR3 DNA follows: TGCAGTGCTAGGAGGACCGACAGGAGTTCCTACGAGCAGTACTTC.

This clonotype was detected many times. The chain links TRBV4-1 to TRBJ2-5; possible D gene TRBD1, 6 bases. The length of the CDR3 is 13 residues. The germline V gene encodes CDR1 MGHRA and CDR2 YSYEKL. The germline V and J ends were trimmed by 4 bases and 5 bases, with 11 bases remaining between them. The CDR3 loop is CASSRSGVETQYF. CDR3 bases: TGCGCCAGCAGCCGTTCAGGGGTGGAGACCCAGTACTTC.

This clonotype was found a few times. The gene calls are TRBV7-2 and TRBJ2-1, with 12 bases lining up with TRBD2. The CDR3 length is 17 residues. The junction had 16 bases not matched to a gene; V was cut back by 1 base and J by 15 bases. CDR1 and CDR2 from the germline V gene are SGHTA and FQGNSA. In DNA, the CDR3 is TGTGCCAGCAGCTTAGGGCTAGCGGGGGGGCGCGATGAGGGTCGGTTCTTC. Protein sequence: CASSLGLAGGRDEGRFF.

This clonotype was observed at least ten times. The chain couples TRBV11-2 to TRBJ2-1; TRBD2 might be the D (5 bases). Germline assignment: CDR1 SGHAT and CDR2 FQNNGV. V dropped 5 bases and J dropped 0 bases, with 8 bases sitting between them. The CDR3 runs to 14 residues. The CDR3 DNA follows: TGTGCCAGCAGCCCGGGGAGCTCCTACAATGAGCAGTTCTTC. Its translation: CASSPGSSYNEQFF.

This clonotype was counted between two and nine times. The V gene is TRBV7-9, the J gene TRBJ2-7; TRBD1 matches 9 bases. Trimming at V came to 5 bases and at J to 3 bases, leaving 8 bases not matched to a gene. This CDR3 is 15 amino acids long. Germline-derived CDR1 and CDR2 are SEHNR and FQNEAQ (reference sequence). DNA for the CDR3: TGTGCCAGCAGCCCCCGGGACAGGGTGGGCTACGAGCAGTACTTC. This sequence encodes CASSPRDRVGYEQYF.

V is TRBV18 and J is TRBJ2-1; 12 nucleotides align to TRBD2. CDR1 and CDR2 (germline): KGHSH, LQKENI. The CDR3 has 16 residues. With V trimmed by 4 bases and J by 4 bases, 5 bases remained unmatched. The CDR3 DNA reads TGTGCCAGCTCACTCGGACTAGCGGGACGGTACAATGAGCAGTTCTTC. Encoded protein: CASSLGLAGRYNEQFF.

The chain carries TRBV6-5 and TRBJ2-7; 7 bases match TRBD2. The CDR3 length is 14 residues. Germline V CDR1 and CDR2: MNHEY, SVGAGI. Trimming took 0 bases from V and 2 from J; bases not matched to a gene: 1. The chain's CDR3 is CASSYSTSPYEQYF. CDR3 sequence (DNA): TGTGCCAGCAGTTACTCGACTAGCCCCTACGAGCAGTACTTC.

The chain joins TRBV2 to TRBJ2-7; D is unclear. CDR1 SNHLY and CDR2 FYNNEI come from the germline V gene. This CDR3 has 14 residues. V gave up 1 base and J gave up 2 bases, with 9 bases separating them. The CDR3 loop reads CASSEGATAYEQYF. In DNA, the CDR3 is TGTGCCAGCAGTGAAGGGGCAACGGCCTACGAGCAGTACTTC. Using reference TRBV2 and TRBJ2-7 for the parts outside the CDR3, the full variable domain is EPEVTQTPSHQVTQMGQEVILRCVPISNHLYFYWYRQILGQKVEFLVSFYNNEISEKSEIFDDQFSVERPDGSNFTLKIRSTKLEDSAMYFCASSEGATAYEQYFGPGTRLTVT.

The chain carries TRBV3-1 and TRBJ2-3; the match to TRBD1 covers 7 bases. Germline V gene sequence: CDR1 LGHDT, CDR2 YNNKEL (reference sequence). The junction had 4 bases not matched to a gene; V was cut back by 7 bases and J by 0 bases. The CDR3 consists of 14 residues. CDR3 amino acids: CASNTGESTDTQYF. DNA for the CDR3: TGTGCCAGCAACACAGGGGAAAGCACAGATACGCAGTATTTT.

This clonotype has more than one count but fewer than ten. The chain employs TRBV7-2 and TRBJ2-1, with a tentative D call TRBD1 (6 bases). V was cut by 6 bases and J by 2 bases, with 20 bases left in between. The V gene's germline CDR1 is SGHTA and CDR2 FQGNSA. This CDR3 spans 17 amino acids. The DNA of the CDR3 is TGTGCCAGCAGTCCGAACAGGGTCCTTAGCGCCTACAATGAGCAGTTCTTC. Protein sequence: CASSPNRVLSAYNEQFF.

This clonotype was detected a few times. The chain uses TRBV20-1 and TRBJ1-1; TRBD1 agrees at 8 bases. The CDR3 spans 13 residues. Germline loops: CDR1 DFQATT, CDR2 SNEGSKA (reference sequence). Unmatched junction bases numbered 5, after V lost 3 bases and J lost 5 bases. As DNA, the CDR3 is TGCAGTGCTAGCCCAGGGGGCTGGACTGAAGCTTTCTTT. This codes for CSASPGGWTEAFF.

This clonotype was seen at least ten times. V and J are TRBV12-3 or TRBV12-4 and TRBJ2-7; D is possibly TRBD1 (6 bases). The CDR3 runs to 13 residues. The germline V and J ends were trimmed by 6 bases and 2 bases, with 11 bases remaining between them. The CDR3 DNA is TGTGCCAGCAGGCCTACAGGGACCTACGAGCAGTACTTC. It yields the protein CASRPTGTYEQYF.

This clonotype was counted a few times. V usage is TRBV20-1 and J usage is TRBJ2-5; 11 bases align to TRBD1. The V segment lost 5 bases and the J segment 7 bases; nucleotides outside the gene matches: 15. The CDR3 runs to 16 residues. Germline CDR1 DFQATT, CDR2 SNEGSKA (reference sequence). The CDR3 nucleotides are TGCAGTGCTTCTACTCGGACAGGGGGCCCTTTTGGGACCCAGTACTTC. Protein sequence: CSASTRTGGPFGTQYF.

The CDR3 nucleotides read TGTGCCAGCAGCTCGCACCCCGAGCAGTACTTC. Translation gives CASSSHPEQYF. The chain links TRBV7-9 to TRBJ2-7; D ambiguous. V was clipped by 4 bases and J by 6 bases, with 7 bases between them. Germline CDR1 SEHNR, CDR2 FQNEAQ (reference sequence). CDR3 size: 11 residues.

This clonotype has only a few counts. The chain has TRBV9 and TRBJ1-1; tentatively, D is TRBD1 (5 bases). V was cut by 4 bases and J by 7 bases, with 14 bases left in between. Germline V gives CDR1 SGDLS, CDR2 YYNGEE. The CDR3 consists of 13 residues. CDR3 nucleotides: TGTGCCAGCAGCACACATGACACAGGTGAAGCTTTCTTT. Translating gives CASSTHDTGEAFF. Full variable domain (outside the CDR3, taken from reference TRBV9 and TRBJ1-1): DSGVTQTPKHLITATGQRVTLRCSPRSGDLSVYWYQQSLDQGLQFLIQYYNGEERAKGNILERFSAQQFPDLHSELNLSSLELGDSALYFCASSTHDTGEAFFGQGTRLTVV.

This clonotype showed up just a few times. The V and J genes are TRBV9 and TRBJ2-1; D possibly matches TRBD1 or TRBD2 (6 bases each). V was shortened by 0 bases and J by 2 bases, with 9 bases between the two germline ends. Germline CDR1 reads SGDLS; CDR2 reads YYNGEE. This CDR3 has 15 residues. The CDR3 spells CASSVVGGTYNEQFF. Here the CDR3 DNA reads TGTGCCAGCAGCGTAGTAGGGGGGACCTACAATGAGCAGTTCTTC. Full variable domain (missing parts from reference TRBV9 and TRBJ2-1): DSGVTQTPKHLITATGQRVTLRCSPRSGDLSVYWYQQSLDQGLQFLIQYYNGEERAKGNILERFSAQQFPDLHSELNLSSLELGDSALYFCASSVVGGTYNEQFFGPGTRLTVL.

This clonotype showed up just a few times. The chain is built from TRBV5-4 and TRBJ2-7, with TRBD1 matching 7 bases. The CDR3 runs to 15 residues. With V trimmed by 2 bases and J by 0 bases, 5 bases remained unmatched. The germline CDR1 and CDR2 sequences are SGHNT and YYREEE (reference sequence). CDR3 sequence (DNA): TGTGCCAGCAGCTTCGGGACAGTCGACTCCTACGAGCAGTACTTC. It encodes CASSFGTVDSYEQYF.

The J gene is TRBJ2-1, the V gene TRBV6-2 or TRBV6-3, with D perhaps being TRBD1 or TRBD2 (6 bases each). Deletions cut 2 bases from V and 3 bases from J, with 14 bases between. CDR1 and CDR2 (germline): MNHEY, SVGEGT. The CDR3 runs 16 residues. CDR3 protein: CASSYPRGRSYNEQFF. The DNA for the CDR3 is TGTGCCAGCAGTTACCCTCGGGGGCGTAGCTACAATGAGCAGTTCTTC.

Written as DNA, the CDR3 is TGTGCCAGCAGGTTGGGAGGCTCCTACAATGAGCAGTTCTTC. Protein product: CASRLGGSYNEQFF. The chain couples TRBV7-2 to TRBJ2-1; possibly TRBD2 for D (6 bases). The CDR3 spans 14 residues. Trimming removed 6 bases at V and 0 bases at J, with 9 bases between. Germline V lookup: CDR1 SGHTA, CDR2 FQGNSA.

The rearrangement uses TRBV20-1 and TRBJ1-2; TRBD1 aligns across 12 bases. J gave up 4 bases and V 6 bases, and 9 bases lay outside the gene matches. The CDR3 consists of 15 residues. Germline V lookup: CDR1 DFQATT, CDR2 SNEGSKA (reference sequence). The CDR3 DNA reads as TGCAGTGCCACCCGGGGACAGGGGGCAAGCTATGGCTACACCTTC. Its translation: CSATRGQGASYGYTF.

In its sample, this clonotype was seen a few times. This chain uses TRBV5-1 with TRBJ2-5, with D perhaps TRBD1 or TRBD2 (6 bases each). The V gene lost 4 bases and the J gene lost 2 bases, with 15 bases spanning the gap. The CDR3 has 15 residues. CDR1 is SGHRS, CDR2 YFSETQ, per germline. CDR3: CASSLARGDQETQYF. CDR3 DNA: TGCGCCAGCAGCCTGGCGAGGGGGGATCAAGAGACCCAGTACTTC.